This T cell receptor (beta chain) was identified in a study of CD8 T cells in Susac syndrome. Germline V gene sequence: CDR1 SQVTM, CDR2 ANQGSEA. The CDR3 runs 12 residues. With 4 bases removed from V and 6 bases from J, the gap between germline ends came to 10 bases. The RNA input was about 0.45 to 1 ug, and it was reverse transcribed with random hexamers. TCR beta CDR3 was amplified by immunoSEQ covering 54 Vbeta and 13 Jbeta. TCRdb ran MiXCR on the immunoSEQ multiplex PCR reads and lists one entry per CDR3 protein. The top ten clones hold about 0.11% of a sample with 120,000 to 150,000 distinct CDR3 sequences, roughly 95% of them seen once. From blood CD8+ and CD4+ T cells, the TCR beta chain was sequenced. The multiple sclerosis control group consisted of treatment-naive patients whose relapsing-remitting disease, which was either stable or active, fulfilled revised McDonald criteria. Purification of the CD8+ and CD4+ T cells relied on negative isolation, and TEMRA cells underwent FACS enrichment.

The V gene is TRBV29-1, the J gene TRBJ1-5; the D is unclear. The sequenced sample consisted of CD4+ T cells from PBMCs. The TCR originated in a human donor with multiple sclerosis. The CDR3: CSVVVGGQPQHF. CDR3 DNA: TGCAGCGTTGTCGTTGGCGGTCAGCCCCAGCATTTT.